The 5 T cell receptor beta chains listed next were all sequenced from one sample in a study of blood T cell repertoires in COVID-19. Only in-frame clones appear in the TCRdb table, and some are missing; sequencing was by immunoSEQ multiplex PCR. The sample records 150,000 to 200,000 clones, about 85% being singletons. Sequenced input: peripheral blood. The receptors come from a woman in her thirties or forties with COVID-19, enrolled during active disease.

The chain joins TRBV5-1 to TRBJ1-1; D ambiguous. Deletions cut 5 bases from V and 5 bases from J, with 22 bases between. From germline, CDR1 is SGHRS and CDR2 YFSETQ. CDR3 size: 16 residues. CDR3 protein: CASRPGNLQFGTEAFF. Here the CDR3 DNA reads TGCGCCAGCAGGCCCGGGAACCTTCAATTCGGGACTGAAGCTTTCTTT.

The chain is built from TRBV7-9 and TRBJ1-4; the match to TRBD1 covers 8 bases. Looked up from germline, CDR1 is SEHNR and CDR2 is FQNEAQ (reference sequence). This CDR3 region has 15 residues. V dropped 5 bases and J dropped 8; count of bases not matched to a gene: 10. CDR3 sequence: CASSPPGGEREKLFF. The CDR3, as DNA: TGTGCCAGCAGCCCTCCAGGGGGCGAGAGGGAAAAACTGTTTTTT.

This clone was detected once. V and J are TRBV6-5 and TRBJ1-2; 9 bases map to TRBD1. CDR1 is MNHEY and CDR2 is SVGAGI in the germline V gene. The CDR3 totals 12 residues. Here the CDR3 reads CAGQGILYGYTF. DNA for the CDR3: TGTGCGGGACAGGGAATTCTCTATGGCTACACCTTC.

The chain employs TRBV5-4 and TRBJ2-6; maybe TRBD1 (5 bases). V lost 6 bases, J lost 0 bases, and 16 bases lay in between. The CDR3 loop spans 17 amino acids. Germline CDR1 and CDR2: SGHNT and YYREEE (reference sequence). The CDR3 nucleotides are TGTGCCAGCAATCCGGCCAGGGTTAACTCTGGGGCCAACGTCCTGACTTTC. Protein: CASNPARVNSGANVLTF.

V is TRBV18 and J is TRBJ2-7, with 11 positions matching TRBD2. Germline V gene lookup returns CDR1 KGHSH and CDR2 LQKENI. The junction had 5 bases not matched to a gene; V was cut back by 4 bases and J by 0 bases. The CDR3 spans 16 residues. The CDR3 is CASSLPSGRTSYEQYF. CDR3 coding DNA: TGTGCCAGCTCACTCCCTAGCGGGAGGACCTCCTACGAGCAGTACTTC.